Listed here is a single T cell receptor beta chain. The antigen remains undetermined. The data are from a study of cytomegalovirus exposure and HLA in healthy donors. Points from the study as a whole: Data from an earlier analysis indicated that most TCR beta V segments were productive either about 87% or about 30% of the time. Accurate HLA-A and HLA-B prediction from TCR beta sequences was reported for most subjects. With DRB1 most and HLA-C fewest, TCR association rates differed between HLA loci in a later analysis.

Germline CDR1 SNHLY, CDR2 FYNNEI. V lost 5 bases, J lost 1 base, and 3 bases stayed unmatched. This CDR3 spans 14 amino acids. PCR used 60 Vbeta primers and 13 Jbeta primers. Profiling relied on immunoSEQ multiplex PCR, and the TCRdb table lists in-frame clones only, not all of them. Seen here are some 150,000 clones, roughly 79% observed once, and the top ten hold 1.5% to 2%. Sequencing was done on a sample of PBMCs. The chain uses TRBV2 and TRBJ2-7; 9 bases are a match to TRBD1. The TCR originated in a woman aged 30 to 39 in good health and CMV-seronegative. The CDR3 protein is CASSLDRGSYEQYF. The CDR3 region has the DNA TGTGCCAGCAGTTTGGACAGGGGTTCCTACGAGCAGTACTTC.